The T cell receptor beta chain described here comes from a study of T cell repertoires in cytomegalovirus infection. This CDR3 contains 16 residues. V lost 2 bases and J lost 4, with 18 bases in between. Germline assignment: CDR1 SGHVT and CDR2 SQSDAQ. Each CDR3 protein is one row after TCRdb ran MiXCR on the reads. The table records approximately 750,000 distinct CDR3 sequences, roughly 36% of them present only once. The source of this sequence is a human donor in good health (CMV status not recorded). Some clones in this sample may be carry-over from other donors' samples. Sequencing input: PBMCs. V usage is TRBV7-4 and J usage is TRBJ2-7, with TRBD1 as a possible D gene (6 bases). This CDR3 reads CASSLPGTPGSYEQYF. CDR3 bases: TGTGCCAGCAGCTTACCTGGGACACCGGGATCATACGAGCAGTACTTC.